The T cell receptor beta chain under discussion was sequenced for a study of CD8 T cells in ankylosing spondylitis. Study-level points and caveats: There was a TCR beta motif, made of eight highly homologous variants, that appeared characteristic of ankylosing spondylitis blood. Reportedly, significant enrichment of disease-linked clones occurred in matched ankylosing spondylitis synovial fluid. Researchers report that disease-linked clones proved CD8+ and relatively rare in peripheral blood. Earlier reports found some motif variants in synovial fluid and blood in reactive arthritis.

Germline CDR1 and CDR2: SGHAT and FQNNGV. The CDR3 spans 16 residues. V was shortened by 3 bases and J by 0 bases, with 13 bases between the two germline ends. Researchers built TCR beta libraries using quantitative 5'-RACE with molecular barcodes. TCRdb ran MiXCR on the 5' RACE reads and lists one entry per CDR3 protein. This sample carries around 430,000 distinct CDR3 sequences, more than 15% of them seen once, and the ten largest clones take just over 1%. Comments on this clonotype: Its specificity is unknown.

The specimen sequenced was blood, either unsorted or a sorted T cell fraction (not recorded which). V is TRBV11-2 and J is TRBJ2-3; D might be TRBD2 (6 bases). This receptor was identified in a male donor with ankylosing spondylitis. CDR3 region: CASSFGRYVSTDTQYF. DNA for the CDR3: TGTGCCAGCAGCTTCGGGAGATACGTCAGCACAGATACGCAGTATTTT.